This T cell receptor beta chain was observed in a study of T cell clonotyping in hematopoietic cell transplantation. The study's findings and limits: Higher Inverse Simpson Index values in graft donor and pretransplant recipient predicted broader posttransplant TCR diversity.

The assay was immunoSEQ multiplex PCR, and TCRdb's table has in-frame clones only and misses some. The sample consists of roughly 44,000 clones, roughly 85% of them appearing once. Time point denoted: recipient sample about 28 days before transplant, after cytoreduction. A note on this clone: Its antigen is unknown.

Germline trimming cut 4 bases from V and 7 bases from J; bases unmatched to any gene: 10. The CDR3 has 15 amino acids. The germline V gene has CDR1 SGHDT and CDR2 YYEEEE. The TCR comes from a man aged 55 to 70 with acute myeloid leukemia. Some clones in this sample may be carry-over from other donors' samples. The chain carries TRBV5-6 and TRBJ2-1, with 8 bases that match TRBD1. The sequenced sample was peripheral blood mononuclear cells, obtained before stem cell transplant. CDR3 residues: CASSRWTGRRNEQFF. The DNA for the CDR3 is TGTGCCAGCAGCCGTTGGACAGGGAGAAGAAATGAGCAGTTCTTC.